These T cell receptor beta chains were read from a single sample in a study of T cell responses to AZD1222 COVID-19 vaccine. Sequencing used immunoSEQ multiplex PCR; TCRdb keeps in-frame clones, though not all of them. The sample carries 95,000 to 100,000 clones, about nine tenths recorded once. The sample was peripheral blood, taken 28 days after the second AZD1222 dose. These receptors all stem from an adult who received the AZD1222 COVID-19 vaccine. Both conserved end residues are trimmed from each CDR3. Rows give clone size only sometimes, using once, few, many, or a class for an expanded clone.

CDR3aa: ASSLGWPTDTQY
v_gene: TRBV7-8
abundance: NA

CDR3aa: ASSRKLAGGSPYEQY
v_gene: TRBV11-2
abundance: NA

CDR3aa: ASRPQGGTDTQY
v_gene: TRBV28
abundance: NA

CDR3aa: ATSDRQGGQPQH
v_gene: TRBV24-1
abundance: NA

CDR3aa: ASSENQPQH
v_gene: TRBV6-1
abundance: once

CDR3aa: ASSPRPKGRSYEQY
v_gene: TRBV7-6
abundance: NA

CDR3aa: ASSSPFIVLSDVEPYEQY
v_gene: TRBV28
abundance: NA

CDR3aa: ASQGRTIYGYT
v_gene: TRBV28
abundance: NA

CDR3aa: ASSFHFGDRGTEAF
v_gene: TRBV5-1
abundance: once

CDR3aa: AWSVGAGNQPQH
v_gene: TRBV30
abundance: NA

CDR3aa: AIRDREGYGYT
v_gene: TRBV10-3
abundance: NA

CDR3aa: ASSQGTGLNQPQH
v_gene: TRBV3-1/TRBV3-2
abundance: NA

CDR3aa: ASRVSGNYEQY
v_gene: TRBV5-1
abundance: once

CDR3aa: AISDLASSYEQY
v_gene: TRBV10-3
abundance: once

CDR3aa: ASSRNGGRTDTQY
v_gene: TRBV6-5
abundance: NA

CDR3aa: SVGGGPTYEQY
v_gene: TRBV29-1
abundance: NA

CDR3aa: ASSFVGRGNEQY
v_gene: TRBV28
abundance: few